These T cell receptor beta chains were read from a single sample in a study of type 1 regulatory T cells. These receptors have no identified antigens. TCRdb fed the reads into MiXCR, producing one record per CDR3 protein. The table records 60,000 to 70,000 distinct CDR3 sequences, roughly half of them present only once. The sample comprised cultured non-Tr1 T cells, either the whole culture or a sorted T cell fraction (not recorded which). The receptor set was obtained from a human donor in good health. CDR3s include the opening cysteine and the closing phenylalanine or tryptophan. D genes are given only for firm matches. The size field is filled for only some rows; it gives once, few, many or a size class.

clone size	D gene	J gene	V gene	CDR3 DNA	CDR3 protein
-	-	TRBJ2-6	TRBV7-3	TGTGCCAGCAGCTTAACACGGAGCTCTGGGGCCAACGTCCTGACTTTC	CASSLTRSSGANVLTF
-	TRBD2	TRBJ2-3	TRBV7-8	TGTGCCAGCAGCCCCCTCGGCGGGGGTTCAGATACGCAGTATTTT	CASSPLGGGSDTQYF
few	-	TRBJ2-3	TRBV20-1	TGCAGTGCTCAGAGGGGAGAGAGCACAGATACGCAGTATTTT	CSAQRGESTDTQYF
-	TRBD1	TRBJ1-1	TRBV23-1	TGCGCCAGCAGTCAAACCCGCCTCGACAGGGGAGGGATGAACACTGAAGCTTTCTTT	CASSQTRLDRGGMNTEAFF
-	-	TRBJ2-7	TRBV5-1	TGCGCCAGCAGCCACACCGGAGGGGCCTACGAGCAGTACTTC	CASSHTGGAYEQYF
-	-	TRBJ2-1	TRBV7-2	TGTGCCAGCAGCCAGGGGGCGGGGGACTTAAACTACAATGAGCAGTTCTTC	CASSQGAGDLNYNEQFF
once	-	TRBJ2-7	TRBV5-5	TGTGCCAGCAGCTTGGAAGGAGGTAGGACCTACGAGCAGTACTTC	CASSLEGGRTYEQYF
once	-	TRBJ1-2	TRBV12-3/TRBV12-4	TGTGCCAGCAGTTTGGCGGGACAATCCTATGGCTACACCTTC	CASSLAGQSYGYTF
few	-	TRBJ2-1	TRBV6-2/TRBV6-3	TGTGCCAGCAGTCCCGCCAATGAGCAGTTCTTC	CASSPANEQFF
-	-	TRBJ2-6	TRBV5-1	TGCGCCAGCAGCTTTAGTCTCGTCAGCTCCTCTGGGGCCAACGTCCTGACTTTC	CASSFSLVSSSGANVLTF
-	TRBD1	TRBJ1-2	TRBV6-2/TRBV6-3	TGTGCCAGCATCGGGTCCGCGGGACAGGGGGTGAATGGCTACACCTTC	CASIGSAGQGVNGYTF
few	TRBD2	TRBJ2-5	TRBV20-1	TGCAGTGCTAGAGATTTACGACTAGCGGAAGAGACCCAGTACTTC	CSARDLRLAEETQYF
-	-	TRBJ1-5	TRBV7-8	TGTGCCAGCAGCCAGGACGGAGTGGGGCCCCAGCATTTT	CASSQDGVGPQHF
-	-	TRBJ2-7	TRBV4-3	TGCGCCAGCAGCCAGGGCGGGCACCAGGCTTACGAGCAGTACTTC	CASSQGGHQAYEQYF
-	TRBD2	TRBJ2-7	TRBV6-2/TRBV6-3	TGTGCCAGCGTGCTAGCGGGGGGGCCGACCTACGAGCAGTACTTC	CASVLAGGPTYEQYF
few	-	TRBJ1-4	TRBV5-1	TGCGCCAGCAGCGAACCAGGGGCGACTAATGAAAAACTGTTTTTT	CASSEPGATNEKLFF
many	-	TRBJ1-2	TRBV20-1	TGCAGTGCTAGAGATGCAGGGGCGTACGGCTATGGCTACACCTTC	CSARDAGAYGYGYTF
-	-	TRBJ2-1	TRBV28	TGTGCCAGCAGTTTAATGAGCTCCTACAATGAGCAGTTCTTC	CASSLMSSYNEQFF
few	-	TRBJ2-3	TRBV12-3/TRBV12-4	TGTGCCAGCAGTTTACTTGCTCGCACAGATACGCAGTATTTT	CASSLLARTDTQYF
-	TRBD1	TRBJ2-2	TRBV4-2	TGTGCCAGCAGCCCGGACGACAGGGCGACCGGGGAGCTGTTTTTT	CASSPDDRATGELFF
-	-	TRBJ2-1	TRBV7-9	TGTGCCAGCAGCATAAAGGGCAGGGAAATTGATGAGCAGTTCTTC	CASSIKGREIDEQFF
few	-	TRBJ2-5	TRBV27	TGTGCCAGCAGTTCCCCAGGGGTCGGAGAGACCCAGTACTTC	CASSSPGVGETQYF
-	-	TRBJ2-3	TRBV20-1	TGCAGTGCTAGAGATGCCATTGGGGGCACAGATACGCAGTATTTT	CSARDAIGGTDTQYF
few	-	TRBJ1-2	TRBV5-1	TGCGCCAGCAGCTTGGACGGAAAATTCTATGGCTACACCTTC	CASSLDGKFYGYTF
-	TRBD2	TRBJ2-3	TRBV12-3/TRBV12-4	TGTGCCAGCAGCCTAGCGGGGGGGCCGGCAGATACGCAGTATTTT	CASSLAGGPADTQYF
-	TRBD2	TRBJ2-7	TRBV6-6	TGTGCCAGCAGTTACGACACGACTAGCCGAGAGTACTTC	CASSYDTTSREYF
few	-	TRBJ2-5	TRBV4-2	TGTGCCAGCAGCCGCGAAGGCGGTAACCCTGAAGAGACCCAGTACTTC	CASSREGGNPEETQYF
few	-	TRBJ2-1	TRBV20-1	TGCAGTGCTAGGCGGAGGGGGTCCTACAATGAGCAGTTCTTC	CSARRRGSYNEQFF
-	TRBD1	TRBJ2-1	TRBV19	TGTGCCAGTACCTCGACAGGGATCGCGTACAATGAGCAGTTCTTC	CASTSTGIAYNEQFF
-	TRBD2	TRBJ2-2	TRBV6-2/TRBV6-3	TGTGCCAGCAGGCTAGGGACTAGCGGGAACACCGGGGAGCTGTTTTTT	CASRLGTSGNTGELFF
few	TRBD2	TRBJ2-3	TRBV10-3	TGTGCCATCAGTGGTGGGACTAGCGGGGGACCAGATACGCAGTATTTT	CAISGGTSGGPDTQYF
-	TRBD2	TRBJ2-2	TRBV20-1	TGCAGTGCTATTCCTAGCGGGGGGGAAAACACCGGGGAGCTGTTTTTT	CSAIPSGGENTGELFF
-	TRBD1	TRBJ1-3	TRBV11-2	TGTGCCAGCAGCCCGGGACAGGGTAGTGGAAACACCATATATTTT	CASSPGQGSGNTIYF
-	TRBD1	TRBJ1-3	TRBV4-1	TGCGCCAGCAGCCACCTGACAGGGGGAAACACCATATATTTT	CASSHLTGGNTIYF
few	-	TRBJ1-5	TRBV6-1	TGTGCCAGCAAGAGGACCGGAATCCGTGCCTATCAGCCCCAGCATTTT	CASKRTGIRAYQPQHF
-	-	TRBJ1-5	TRBV27	TGTGCCAGCAGCCCAGTCGGAAGCAATCAGCCCCAGCATTTT	CASSPVGSNQPQHF
-	-	TRBJ1-1	TRBV5-1	TGCGCCAGCAGTCGAAGGTCCGGGGTCACTGAAGCTTTCTTT	CASSRRSGVTEAFF
-	-	TRBJ2-1	TRBV20-1	TGCAGTGCTAGCGGGGGCTCCTTAACAAGCTCCTACAATGAGCAGTTCTTC	CSASGGSLTSSYNEQFF
few	-	TRBJ2-3	TRBV7-2	TGTGCCAGCAGCTCCGGACTGCCAGCAGATACGCAGTATTTT	CASSSGLPADTQYF
-	TRBD1	TRBJ1-1	TRBV10-3	TGTGCCATTCAGGGGGTTGGCACTGAAGCTTTCTTT	CAIQGVGTEAFF
-	TRBD1	TRBJ1-3	TRBV19	TGTGCCAGTAGTATCGACGCTCCGGGACTTCAGGGGGCTGGAAACACCATATATTTT	CASSIDAPGLQGAGNTIYF
-	-	TRBJ1-5	TRBV20-1	TGCAGTGCTAGAGAAGTGGGAAGGGGTCGTCAGCCCCAGCATTTT	CSAREVGRGRQPQHF
once	-	TRBJ1-4	TRBV20-1	TGCAGTGCTAGAGTTTGGCAGGACCCAACTAATGAAAAACTGTTTTTT	CSARVWQDPTNEKLFF
-	TRBD1	TRBJ2-7	TRBV7-2	TGTGCCAGCAGCAGGTGGACAGGGTACGAGCAGTACTTC	CASSRWTGYEQYF
-	TRBD1	TRBJ1-1	TRBV6-5	TGTGCCAGCAGTAGCCGGGACAGGGGCACTGAAGCTTTCTTT	CASSSRDRGTEAFF
-	TRBD1	TRBJ1-2	TRBV12-3/TRBV12-4	TGTGCCAGCAGCGCGGGACAGGGAATGCGCGGCTACACCTTC	CASSAGQGMRGYTF
-	-	TRBJ2-3	TRBV6-6	TGTGCCAGCAGTTATGTTGGCACAGGGGAGGCAGATACGCAGTATTTT	CASSYVGTGEADTQYF
-	-	TRBJ2-4	TRBV2	TGTGCCAGCAGCGAAGATCTAGCCAAAAACATTCAGTACTTC	CASSEDLAKNIQYF
-	TRBD1	TRBJ2-7	TRBV7-9	TGTGCCAGCAGCTCATCCGGGACAGTCTCCGAGCAGTACTTC	CASSSSGTVSEQYF